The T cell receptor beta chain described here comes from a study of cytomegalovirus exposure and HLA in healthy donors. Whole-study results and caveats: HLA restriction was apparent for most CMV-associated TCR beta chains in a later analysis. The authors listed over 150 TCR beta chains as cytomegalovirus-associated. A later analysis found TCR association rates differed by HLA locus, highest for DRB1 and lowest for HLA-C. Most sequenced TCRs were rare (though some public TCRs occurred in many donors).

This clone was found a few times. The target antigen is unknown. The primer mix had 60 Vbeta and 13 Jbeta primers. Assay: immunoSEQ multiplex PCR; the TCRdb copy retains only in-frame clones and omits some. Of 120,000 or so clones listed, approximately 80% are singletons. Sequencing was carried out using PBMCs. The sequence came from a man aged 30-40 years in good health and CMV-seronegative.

The DNA for the CDR3 is TGTGCCAGCAGCTTATGGAGCGGGAGTTTGGGAGATACGCAGTATTTT. It translates to CASSLWSGSLGDTQYF. J is TRBJ2-3 and V is TRBV7-2; 8 positions agree with TRBD2. Losses at the gene ends were 2 bases for V and 5 bases for J; bases not matched to a gene: 9. This CDR3 contains 16 residues. The germline V gene has CDR1 SGHTA and CDR2 FQGNSA.